A selection of T cell receptor beta chains follows, all from one sample in a study of tumor-infiltrating lymphocytes in primary liver carcinoma. From the multiplex PCR reads, TCRdb called clonotypes with MiXCR, one entry per CDR3 protein. The sample contains hundreds of thousands of distinct CDR3 sequences, around three fifths of which appear only once. The specimen sequenced was peripheral blood. The receptors were gathered from a woman younger than 45 with primary liver carcinoma and hepatitis B virus infection. Both conserved end residues are part of each CDR3. The order of the fields is clone size, J gene, V gene, D gene, CDR3 DNA, CDR3 protein. D genes are given only for firm matches. Clone size is shown for a subset of rows, as once, few, many or a class of expanded clone.

abundance: .; j_gene: TRBJ1-5; v_gene: TRBV11-2; d_gene: .; CDR3nt: TGTGCCAGTAGCTCCGGGGTCAATCAACCCCAGCATTTT; CDR3aa: CASSSGVNQPQHF
abundance: once; j_gene: TRBJ2-3; v_gene: TRBV28; d_gene: .; CDR3nt: TGTGCCAGCAGGGGAAGCGCAGATACGCAGTATTTT; CDR3aa: CASRGSADTQYF
abundance: .; j_gene: TRBJ2-3; v_gene: TRBV12-3/TRBV12-4; d_gene: TRBD2; CDR3nt: TGTGCCAGCAGCCCCGGCCTAGCGGGCTTGGATACGCAGTATTTT; CDR3aa: CASSPGLAGLDTQYF
abundance: .; j_gene: TRBJ2-5; v_gene: TRBV11-3; d_gene: .; CDR3nt: TGTGCCATCATCTTAGCCCCCCGCCAAGAGACCCAGTACTTC; CDR3aa: CAIILAPRQETQYF
abundance: .; j_gene: TRBJ2-1; v_gene: TRBV11-2; d_gene: .; CDR3nt: TGTGCCAGCAGCCATCCAACCAGCAGGAGCGATAGCTCCTACGATGAGCAGTTCTTC; CDR3aa: CASSHPTSRSDSSYDEQFF
abundance: few; j_gene: TRBJ1-2; v_gene: TRBV7-8; d_gene: .; CDR3nt: TGTGCCAGCAGCCCCCTTGTCCCAATCCCATATGGCTACACCTTC; CDR3aa: CASSPLVPIPYGYTF
abundance: .; j_gene: TRBJ1-2; v_gene: TRBV10-3; d_gene: .; CDR3nt: TGTGCCATCAGTGAGTCAGATGTCTATGGCTACACCTTC; CDR3aa: CAISESDVYGYTF
abundance: .; j_gene: TRBJ2-5; v_gene: TRBV7-9; d_gene: TRBD1; CDR3nt: TGTGCCAGCAGCTTAAGGCGGTCGCAGGGGGAAGGGACCCAGTACTTC; CDR3aa: CASSLRRSQGEGTQYF
abundance: .; j_gene: TRBJ2-7; v_gene: TRBV7-9; d_gene: .; CDR3nt: TGTGCCAGCAGCTTGGGCAGTTATTCCCTTTACTACGAGCAGTACTTC; CDR3aa: CASSLGSYSLYYEQYF
abundance: .; j_gene: TRBJ2-2; v_gene: TRBV11-2; d_gene: .; CDR3nt: TGTGCCGGCAGCTTGGCCAGAAACACCCGGGAGCTGTTTTTT; CDR3aa: CAGSLARNTRELFF
abundance: many; j_gene: TRBJ1-3; v_gene: TRBV6-5; d_gene: .; CDR3nt: TGTGCCAGCAGCCGTGCTCAGGGTTCATACACCATATATTTT; CDR3aa: CASSRAQGSYTIYF
abundance: few; j_gene: TRBJ2-1; v_gene: TRBV12-5; d_gene: TRBD2; CDR3nt: TGTGCTAGTGGTTTGGTGGGTACTAGCGATAACCTTAATGAGCAGTTCTTC; CDR3aa: CASGLVGTSDNLNEQFF
abundance: once; j_gene: TRBJ2-4; v_gene: TRBV25-1; d_gene: TRBD2; CDR3nt: TGTGCCAGCAGTATAGCGGGAGGGCCCGTGAACATTCAGTACTTC; CDR3aa: CASSIAGGPVNIQYF
abundance: few; j_gene: TRBJ2-1; v_gene: TRBV14; d_gene: .; CDR3nt: TGTGCCAGCAGCCCATGGGGGCGGGAGTTGGGGAATGAGCAGTTCTTC; CDR3aa: CASSPWGRELGNEQFF
abundance: many; j_gene: TRBJ2-4; v_gene: TRBV11-2; d_gene: .; CDR3nt: TGTGCCAGCAGCGGCGGGTTGGGGGGTGACAAAAACATTCAGTACTTC; CDR3aa: CASSGGLGGDKNIQYF
abundance: .; j_gene: TRBJ2-7; v_gene: TRBV11-2; d_gene: .; CDR3nt: TGTGCCGGCAACTTTCAGTCTGGCGAGCGGTACTTC; CDR3aa: CAGNFQSGERYF
abundance: .; j_gene: TRBJ2-5; v_gene: TRBV11-2; d_gene: .; CDR3nt: TGTGCCAGCAGTCCGGATAGTGGATATCAAGAGACCCAGTACTTC; CDR3aa: CASSPDSGYQETQYF
abundance: .; j_gene: TRBJ2-7; v_gene: TRBV29-1; d_gene: TRBD2; CDR3nt: TGCAACGTATCAGCGGGACTAGACTACGAGCAGTACTTC; CDR3aa: CNVSAGLDYEQYF
abundance: .; j_gene: TRBJ1-2; v_gene: TRBV12-3/TRBV12-4; d_gene: .; CDR3nt: TGTGCCAGCAGTAATAGGGGGGGCGGTTACACCTTC; CDR3aa: CASSNRGGGYTF
abundance: once; j_gene: TRBJ1-5; v_gene: TRBV20-1; d_gene: .; CDR3nt: TGCAGTGTGATGGCGGGGACAAATCAGCCCCAGCATTTT; CDR3aa: CSVMAGTNQPQHF
abundance: .; j_gene: TRBJ1-1; v_gene: TRBV12-3/TRBV12-4; d_gene: .; CDR3nt: TGTGCCAGCAGCCAAACGGAAGGGGGTGGTGAAGCTTTCTTT; CDR3aa: CASSQTEGGGEAFF
abundance: .; j_gene: TRBJ2-1; v_gene: TRBV11-2; d_gene: TRBD2; CDR3nt: TGTGCCAACAGCTTCAGGAGGCGGGAGGGCCCCAATGAGCAGTTCTTC; CDR3aa: CANSFRRREGPNEQFF
abundance: .; j_gene: TRBJ1-1; v_gene: TRBV6-2/TRBV6-3; d_gene: .; CDR3nt: TGTGCCAGCAATTTCCCGAGGGAAAATGAAGCTTTCTTT; CDR3aa: CASNFPRENEAFF
abundance: .; j_gene: TRBJ2-3; v_gene: TRBV29-1; d_gene: TRBD2; CDR3nt: TGCGGCGGGGGGGTCTGGCGATCTTGGGATACGCAGTATTTT; CDR3aa: CGGGVWRSWDTQYF
abundance: few; j_gene: TRBJ2-4; v_gene: TRBV28; d_gene: .; CDR3nt: TGTGCCAGCAGGGCTCCGGGCCGAGAAAACATTCAGTACTTC; CDR3aa: CASRAPGRENIQYF
abundance: .; j_gene: TRBJ2-1; v_gene: TRBV6-1; d_gene: TRBD2; CDR3nt: TGTGCCGGGGCGGGAGGACGGGGGACCAATGGGCAGTTCTTC; CDR3aa: CAGAGGRGTNGQFF
abundance: .; j_gene: TRBJ1-6; v_gene: TRBV6-1; d_gene: TRBD1; CDR3nt: TGTGCCAGCAGTGAAGGAATGGGGACAGTCCTCTTT; CDR3aa: CASSEGMGTVLF
abundance: .; j_gene: TRBJ1-6; v_gene: TRBV7-9; d_gene: .; CDR3nt: TGTGCCAGCAGTCCCTTAGCGAATTCACCCCTCCACTTT; CDR3aa: CASSPLANSPLHF
abundance: few; j_gene: TRBJ1-2; v_gene: TRBV4-1; d_gene: TRBD1; CDR3nt: TGCGCCAGCAGCCAAGATCACAGGGACAGGGATAGGGGCTATGGCTACACCTTC; CDR3aa: CASSQDHRDRDRGYGYTF
abundance: few; j_gene: TRBJ2-1; v_gene: TRBV6-6; d_gene: TRBD2; CDR3nt: TGTGCCAGCACCCCCAGCGGGACCTACAATGAGCAGTTCTTC; CDR3aa: CASTPSGTYNEQFF
abundance: .; j_gene: TRBJ2-1; v_gene: TRBV14; d_gene: TRBD2; CDR3nt: TGTGCCAGCAGCCAAGCGCGACTAGCGGGGTCCTACAATGAGCAGTTCTTC; CDR3aa: CASSQARLAGSYNEQFF
abundance: .; j_gene: TRBJ1-1; v_gene: TRBV5-6; d_gene: .; CDR3nt: TGTGCCAACACCTCGACAGGCAGGGCTGAGGCTTTCTTT; CDR3aa: CANTSTGRAEAFF
abundance: .; j_gene: TRBJ2-3; v_gene: TRBV29-1; d_gene: TRBD2; CDR3nt: TGCAGCGTCGGAGGGCTAGCGGGAGTGGGGGGAACAGATACGCAGTATTTT; CDR3aa: CSVGGLAGVGGTDTQYF
abundance: .; j_gene: TRBJ2-7; v_gene: TRBV18; d_gene: .; CDR3nt: TGTGCCAGCTCACCGGGGACTCTCTCCTGCGAGCAGTACTTC; CDR3aa: CASSPGTLSCEQYF